The rows below give T cell receptor beta chains drawn from one sample of a study of shared clonotypes between healthy human individuals. The assay was immunoSEQ multiplex PCR, and TCRdb's table has in-frame clones only and misses some. The sample includes around 2.1 million clones, about 93% of them seen just once. Sequencing used naive CD8+ T cells from PBMCs. These receptors were obtained from a man between 18 and 29 years old in good health. Some clones in this sample may be carry-over from other donors' samples. CDR3s include the opening cysteine and the closing phenylalanine or tryptophan. The order of the fields is J gene, V gene, clone size, D gene, CDR3 protein, CDR3 DNA. The D gene is left open where the match is weak. Where a row states a size, it is once, few, many or the class of an expanded clone; other rows omit it.

j_call: TRBJ2-3
v_call: TRBV9
clone_size: .
d_call: .
cdr3_aa: CASSVAATSTDTQYF
cdr3_nt: TGTGCCAGCAGCGTAGCAGCGACCAGCACAGATACGCAGTATTTT

j_call: TRBJ2-3
v_call: TRBV27
clone_size: .
d_call: TRBD2
cdr3_aa: CASRANVGGASGRTSTDTQYF
cdr3_nt: TGTGCCAGCAGAGCTAACGTAGGAGGCGCTAGCGGGAGGACCAGCACAGATACGCAGTATTTT

j_call: TRBJ1-4
v_call: TRBV18
clone_size: .
d_call: .
cdr3_aa: CASSPLDGSGKLFF
cdr3_nt: TGTGCCAGCTCACCTTTAGATGGCAGTGGAAAACTGTTTTTT

j_call: TRBJ2-1
v_call: TRBV21-1
clone_size: .
d_call: .
cdr3_aa: CASSSRGTSGVYNEQFF
cdr3_nt: TGTGCCAGCAGCAGCCGGGGGACTAGCGGGGTCTACAATGAGCAGTTCTTC

j_call: TRBJ1-2
v_call: TRBV10-3
clone_size: few
d_call: TRBD1
cdr3_aa: CAISGTGRDYGYTF
cdr3_nt: TGTGCCATCAGTGGGACAGGGAGGGACTATGGCTACACCTTC

j_call: TRBJ2-1
v_call: TRBV7-9
clone_size: .
d_call: TRBD2
cdr3_aa: CASSSTSGRDYNEQFF
cdr3_nt: TGTGCCAGCAGCTCTACCAGCGGGAGGGATTACAATGAGCAGTTCTTC

j_call: TRBJ2-5
v_call: TRBV27
clone_size: .
d_call: TRBD1
cdr3_aa: CASSFLPGQGTETQYF
cdr3_nt: TGTGCCAGCAGTTTCCTACCGGGACAGGGTACGGAGACCCAGTACTTC

j_call: TRBJ1-3
v_call: TRBV9
clone_size: .
d_call: .
cdr3_aa: CASSVERGSGNTIYF
cdr3_nt: TGTGCCAGCAGCGTGGAGCGGGGCTCTGGAAACACCATATATTTT

j_call: TRBJ2-7
v_call: TRBV10-1
clone_size: .
d_call: TRBD1
cdr3_aa: CASSTGTGASEQYF
cdr3_nt: TGCGCCAGCAGTACCGGGACAGGCGCCTCCGAGCAGTACTTC

j_call: TRBJ1-5
v_call: TRBV29-1
clone_size: few
d_call: .
cdr3_aa: CSAPTKDSLGGSQPQHF
cdr3_nt: TGCAGCGCTCCGACCAAGGACAGCCTGGGGGGGAGTCAGCCCCAGCATTTT

j_call: TRBJ2-1
v_call: TRBV6-5
clone_size: .
d_call: .
cdr3_aa: CASSYPGPTTPNEQFF
cdr3_nt: TGTGCCAGCAGTTACCCGGGTCCCACTACGCCCAATGAGCAGTTCTTC

j_call: TRBJ2-1
v_call: TRBV7-9
clone_size: .
d_call: TRBD2
cdr3_aa: CASLGTSGTDSYNEQFF
cdr3_nt: TGTGCCAGTCTGGGGACTAGCGGAACCGACTCCTACAATGAGCAGTTCTTC

j_call: TRBJ2-1
v_call: TRBV2
clone_size: .
d_call: TRBD2
cdr3_aa: CASSVERSLAGGPGDNEQFF
cdr3_nt: TGTGCCAGCAGTGTTGAGAGGTCACTAGCGGGAGGGCCTGGGGACAATGAGCAGTTCTTC